This TCR beta chain was sequenced in a study of identical twins. This CDR3 comprises 16 residues. The V end lost 5 bases, the J end lost 1 base, and 17 bases lay between the germline ends. General study results and limits: One should note that invariant MAIT and iNKT cells could partly confound zero-insertion analyses. Those out-of-frame alpha sequences shared by twins showed an excess of low generation probability.

As for this clonotype: The antigen is undetermined.

TCRdb called the 5' RACE reads again in MiXCR, with one record for every CDR3 protein. The sample comprises some 270,000 distinct CDR3 sequences, about 8.5% of which are singletons, and less than 4% rests with the top ten. These data are also associated with another study on yellow fever vaccine responses in identical twins. This second report adds: Twins' vaccine T cell responses were reported to seem partly convergent and partly personalized.

The sample was CD8+ T cells sorted from blood. The chain is built from TRBV12-3 or TRBV12-4 and TRBJ1-1; D is possibly TRBD1 (5 bases). The sequence derives from a woman younger than 30 in good health. CDR3 in amino acids: CASSQWPGGPNTEAFF. Written as DNA, the CDR3 is TGTGCCAGCAGTCAATGGCCCGGGGGTCCGAACACTGAAGCTTTCTTT.